This TCR beta chain was found in a study of shared clonotypes between healthy human individuals. Study in general: CD4 naive cells filled three plates per donor, CD4 memory three, CD8 naive two and CD8 memory one.

Study results and limitations: Naive CD4 clonotypes were shared across a handful of donors at roughly 5.5%.

This clone was recorded once. Its target is not known. Other DNA sequences in this sample translate to the same CDR3. Between the trimmed V and J ends, which lost 3 bases and 0 bases, there was a span of 4 bases. Germline values: CDR1 SGDLS, CDR2 YYNGEE. The CDR3 covers 13 residues. Profiled with immunoSEQ multiplex PCR; TCRdb holds only in-frame clones, not every one. The sample holds roughly 720,000 clones; about 90% are singletons and the top ten take 30% to 40%. Sequencing input: memory CD8+ T cells from PBMCs. The subset is: CD45RO+ cells pooled with CCR7-negative TemRA cells. The receptor's source is a man younger than 30 in good health. Some clones in this sample may be carry-over from other donors' samples. This chain joins TRBV9 and TRBJ1-3; no reliable D call. The CDR3 coding sequence is TGTGCCAGCAGCGGGAGCTCTGGAAACACCATATATTTT. Translating gives CASSGSSGNTIYF.